Here is one T cell receptor beta chain with its context. The antigen is not known. The junction had 0 bases not matched to a gene; V was cut back by 4 bases and J by 1 base. The CDR3 consists of 16 residues. Germline V gene data show CDR1 as SNHLY and CDR2 as FYNNEI. The data belong to a study of cytomegalovirus exposure and HLA in healthy donors. The study's findings and limits: Earlier analysis looked at TCR beta V segments, and most were productive about 90% or about 30% of the time. The authors excluded some V segments, including TRBV6-2 and TRBV6-3, as indistinguishable.

PCR was performed using 60 Vbeta and 13 Jbeta primers. Some clones are missing from TCRdb's copy, which holds only in-frame ones; the method was immunoSEQ multiplex PCR. Among 65,000 to 95,000 clones listed, approximately 78% were seen once. Everyone who donated was a healthy bone marrow donor. Sequencing was done on a sample of PBMCs. The clonotype was recovered from a male donor in good health and CMV-seropositive. V is TRBV2 and J is TRBJ2-1, with 14 bases identical to TRBD2. The CDR3, as DNA: TGTGCCAGCAGTGGGACTAGCGGGAGGTCCTACAATGAGCAGTTCTTC. It codes for CASSGTSGRSYNEQFF.